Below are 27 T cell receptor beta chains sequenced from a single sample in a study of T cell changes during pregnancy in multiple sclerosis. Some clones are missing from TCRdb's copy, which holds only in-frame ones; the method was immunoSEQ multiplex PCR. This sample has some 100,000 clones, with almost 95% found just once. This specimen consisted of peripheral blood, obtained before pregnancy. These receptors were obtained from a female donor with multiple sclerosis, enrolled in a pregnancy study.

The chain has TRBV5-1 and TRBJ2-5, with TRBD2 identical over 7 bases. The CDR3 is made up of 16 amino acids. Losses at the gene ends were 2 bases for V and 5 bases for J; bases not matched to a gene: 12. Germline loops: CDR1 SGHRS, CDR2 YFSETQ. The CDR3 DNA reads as TGCGCCAGCAGCTTTGGGGGGGAGACTATCGGGGAGACCCAGTACTTC. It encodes CASSFGGETIGETQYF.

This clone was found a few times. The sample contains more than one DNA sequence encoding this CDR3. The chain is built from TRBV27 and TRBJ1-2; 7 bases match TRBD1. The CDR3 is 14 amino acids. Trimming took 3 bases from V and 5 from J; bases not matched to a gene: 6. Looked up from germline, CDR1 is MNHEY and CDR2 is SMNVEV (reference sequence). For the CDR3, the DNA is TGTGCCAGCAGTTTCAACAGGGGAAGGTATGGCTACACCTTC. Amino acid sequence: CASSFNRGRYGYTF.

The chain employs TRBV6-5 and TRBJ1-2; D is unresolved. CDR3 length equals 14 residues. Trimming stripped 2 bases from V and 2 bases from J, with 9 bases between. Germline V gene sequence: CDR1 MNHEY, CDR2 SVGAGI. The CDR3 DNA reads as TGTGCCAGCAGTTACGAGGTTTCGAACTATGGCTACACCTTC. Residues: CASSYEVSNYGYTF.

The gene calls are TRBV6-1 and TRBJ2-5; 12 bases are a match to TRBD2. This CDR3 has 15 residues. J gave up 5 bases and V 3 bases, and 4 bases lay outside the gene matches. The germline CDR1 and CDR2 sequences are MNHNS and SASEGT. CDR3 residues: CASSEGLAGVETQYF. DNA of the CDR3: TGTGCCAGCAGTGAGGGACTAGCGGGTGTGGAGACCCAGTACTTC.

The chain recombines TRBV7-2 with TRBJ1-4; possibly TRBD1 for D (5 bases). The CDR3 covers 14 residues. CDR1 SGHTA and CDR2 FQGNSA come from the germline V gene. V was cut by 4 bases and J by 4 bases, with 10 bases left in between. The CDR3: CASSSRQYNEKLFF. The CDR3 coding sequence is TGTGCCAGCAGCTCCCGACAGTATAATGAAAAACTGTTTTTT.

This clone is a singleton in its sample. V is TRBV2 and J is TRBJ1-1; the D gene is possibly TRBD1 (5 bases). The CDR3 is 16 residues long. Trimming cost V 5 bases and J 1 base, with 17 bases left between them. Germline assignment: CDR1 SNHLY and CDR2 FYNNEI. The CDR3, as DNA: TGTGCCAGCAGTTTTTTCAGCCCAGGGCCGAACACTGAAGCTTTCTTT. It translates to CASSFFSPGPNTEAFF.

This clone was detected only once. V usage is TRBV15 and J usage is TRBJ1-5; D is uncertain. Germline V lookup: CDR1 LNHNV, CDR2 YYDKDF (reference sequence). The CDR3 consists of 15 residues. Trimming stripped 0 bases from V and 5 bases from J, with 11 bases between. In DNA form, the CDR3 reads TGTGCCACCAGCAGAGATTTGGGCTCCGATCAGCCCCAGCATTTT. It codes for CATSRDLGSDQPQHF.

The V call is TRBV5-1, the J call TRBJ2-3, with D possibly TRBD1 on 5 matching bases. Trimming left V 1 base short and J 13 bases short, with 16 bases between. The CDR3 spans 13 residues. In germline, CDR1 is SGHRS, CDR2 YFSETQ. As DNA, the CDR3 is TGCGCCAGCAGCTTGAGTTCAGGGAAACAGGAGTATTTT. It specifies CASSLSSGKQEYF.

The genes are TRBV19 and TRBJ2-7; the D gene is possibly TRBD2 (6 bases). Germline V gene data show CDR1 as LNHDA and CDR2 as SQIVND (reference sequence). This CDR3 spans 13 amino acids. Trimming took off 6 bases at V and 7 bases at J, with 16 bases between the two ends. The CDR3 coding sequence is TGTGCCAGTAGCAGGGACTCGAACAGGGAGCAGTACTTC. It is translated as CASSRDSNREQYF.

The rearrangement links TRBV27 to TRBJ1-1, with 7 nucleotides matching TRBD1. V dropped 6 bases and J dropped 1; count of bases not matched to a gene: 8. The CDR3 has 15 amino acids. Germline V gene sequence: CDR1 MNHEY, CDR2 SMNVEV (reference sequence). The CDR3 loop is CASSQSRTGNTEAFF. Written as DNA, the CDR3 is TGTGCCAGCAGCCAATCAAGGACAGGGAACACTGAAGCTTTCTTT.

CDR3 sequence (DNA): TGTGCCAGTAGTCTCAGGGATCGGGCCGGGGAGCTGTTTTTT. Encoded protein: CASSLRDRAGELFF. The J gene is TRBJ2-2, the V gene TRBV19; tentative D call: TRBD1 (5 bases). Trimming removed 5 bases from V and 6 bases from J, with 13 bases in between. The CDR3 is 14 residues long. Germline lookup yields CDR1 LNHDA and CDR2 SQIVND (reference sequence).

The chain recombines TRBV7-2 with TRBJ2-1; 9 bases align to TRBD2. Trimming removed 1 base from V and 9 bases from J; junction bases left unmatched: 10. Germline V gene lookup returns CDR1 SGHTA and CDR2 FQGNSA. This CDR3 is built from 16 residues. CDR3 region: CASSLEPGLASGEQFF. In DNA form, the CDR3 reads TGTGCCAGCAGCTTAGAGCCGGGACTAGCTTCAGGTGAGCAGTTCTTC.

The CDR3 protein is CASRLGQNKAFF. The CDR3 DNA reads as TGTGCCAGCAGACTCGGACAGAACAAAGCTTTCTTT. The rearrangement joins TRBV7-9 to TRBJ1-1, with D possibly being TRBD1 (6 bases). V gave up 6 bases and J gave up 9 bases, with 14 bases separating them. Per the germline V gene, CDR1 is SEHNR and CDR2 is FQNEAQ (reference sequence). The CDR3 is 12 residues long.

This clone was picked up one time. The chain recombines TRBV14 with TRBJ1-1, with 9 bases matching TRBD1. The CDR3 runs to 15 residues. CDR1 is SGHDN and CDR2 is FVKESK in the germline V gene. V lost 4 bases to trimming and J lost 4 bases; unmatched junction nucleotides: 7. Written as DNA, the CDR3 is TGTGCCAGCAGCCCGGGGACAGGGAGGGCCACTGAAGCTTTCTTT. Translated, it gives CASSPGTGRATEAFF.

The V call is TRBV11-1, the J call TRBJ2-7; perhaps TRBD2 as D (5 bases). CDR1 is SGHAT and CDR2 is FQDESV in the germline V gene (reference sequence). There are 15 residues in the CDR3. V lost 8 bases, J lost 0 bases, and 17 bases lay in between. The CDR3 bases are TGTGCCAGCCTCAGCCGGGGATCACCCTCCTACGAGCAGTACTTC. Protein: CASLSRGSPSYEQYF.

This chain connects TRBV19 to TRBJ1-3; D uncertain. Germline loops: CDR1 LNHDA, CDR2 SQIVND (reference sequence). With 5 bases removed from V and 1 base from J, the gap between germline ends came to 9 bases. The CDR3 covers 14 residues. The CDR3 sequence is CASSSLGSGNTIYF. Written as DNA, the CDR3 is TGTGCCAGTAGTTCTCTCGGGTCTGGAAACACCATATATTTT.

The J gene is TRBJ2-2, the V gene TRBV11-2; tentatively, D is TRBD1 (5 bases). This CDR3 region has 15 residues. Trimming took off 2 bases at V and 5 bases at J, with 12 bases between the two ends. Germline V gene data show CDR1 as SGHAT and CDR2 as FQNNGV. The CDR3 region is CASSLFPGWTGELFF. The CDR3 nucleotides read TGTGCCAGCAGCTTATTTCCAGGGTGGACCGGGGAGCTGTTTTTT. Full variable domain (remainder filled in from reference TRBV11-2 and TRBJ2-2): EAGVAQSPRYKIIEKRQSVAFWCNPISGHATLYWYQQILGQGPKLLIQFQNNGVVDDSQLPKDRFSAERLKGVDSTLKIQPAKLEDSAVYLCASSLFPGWTGELFFGEGSRLTVL.

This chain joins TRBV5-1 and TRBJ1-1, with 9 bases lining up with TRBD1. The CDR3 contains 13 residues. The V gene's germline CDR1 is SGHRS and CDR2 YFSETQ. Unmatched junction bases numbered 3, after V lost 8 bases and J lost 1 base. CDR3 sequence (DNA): TGCGCCAGTATGGGACAGGGGAACACTGAAGCTTTCTTT. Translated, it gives CASMGQGNTEAFF.

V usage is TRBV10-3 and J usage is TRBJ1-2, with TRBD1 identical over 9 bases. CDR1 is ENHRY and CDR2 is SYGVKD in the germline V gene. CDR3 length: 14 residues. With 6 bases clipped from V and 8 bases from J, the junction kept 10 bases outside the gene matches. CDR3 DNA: TGTGCCATCAGGGCTCGGGACAGGGTCAACGGCTACACCTTC. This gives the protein CAIRARDRVNGYTF.

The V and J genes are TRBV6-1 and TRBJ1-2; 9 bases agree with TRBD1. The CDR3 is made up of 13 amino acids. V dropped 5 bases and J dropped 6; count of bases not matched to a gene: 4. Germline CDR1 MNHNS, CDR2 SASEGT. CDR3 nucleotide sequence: TGTGCCAGCAGTCGGACAGGGGCCCATGGCTACACCTTC. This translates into CASSRTGAHGYTF.

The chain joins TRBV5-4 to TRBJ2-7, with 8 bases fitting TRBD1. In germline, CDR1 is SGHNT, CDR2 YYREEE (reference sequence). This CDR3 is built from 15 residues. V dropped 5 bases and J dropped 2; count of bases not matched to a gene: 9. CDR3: CASSSRQGATYEQYF. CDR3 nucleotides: TGTGCCAGCAGTTCCCGCCAGGGGGCTACCTACGAGCAGTACTTC.

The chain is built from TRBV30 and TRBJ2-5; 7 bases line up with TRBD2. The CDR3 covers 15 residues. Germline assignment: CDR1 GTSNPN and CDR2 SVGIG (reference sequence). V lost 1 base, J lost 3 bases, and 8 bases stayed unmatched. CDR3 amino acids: CAWSALGTTKETQYF. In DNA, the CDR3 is TGTGCCTGGAGTGCCCTCGGGACTACTAAAGAGACCCAGTACTTC.

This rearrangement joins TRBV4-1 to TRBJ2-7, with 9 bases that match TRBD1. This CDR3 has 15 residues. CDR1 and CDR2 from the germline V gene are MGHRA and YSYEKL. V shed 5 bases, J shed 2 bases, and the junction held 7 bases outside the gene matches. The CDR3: CASSLSRDRAYEQYF. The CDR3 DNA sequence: TGCGCCAGCAGCTTGAGCCGGGACAGGGCCTACGAGCAGTACTTC.

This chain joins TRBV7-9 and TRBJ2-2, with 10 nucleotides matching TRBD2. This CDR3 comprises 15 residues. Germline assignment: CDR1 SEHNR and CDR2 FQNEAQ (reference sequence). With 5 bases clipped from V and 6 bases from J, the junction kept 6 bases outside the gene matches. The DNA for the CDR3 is TGTGCCAGCAGCCCTAGCGGGAGCGGACCCGGGGAGCTGTTTTTT. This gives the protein CASSPSGSGPGELFF.

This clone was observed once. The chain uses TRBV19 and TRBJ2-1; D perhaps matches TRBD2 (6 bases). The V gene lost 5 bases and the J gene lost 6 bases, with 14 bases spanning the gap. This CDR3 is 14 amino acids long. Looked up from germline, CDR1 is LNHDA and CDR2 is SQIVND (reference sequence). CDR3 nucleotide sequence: TGTGCCAGTAGTCCGCCTGGGACTGCCAATGAGCAGTTCTTC. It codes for CASSPPGTANEQFF.

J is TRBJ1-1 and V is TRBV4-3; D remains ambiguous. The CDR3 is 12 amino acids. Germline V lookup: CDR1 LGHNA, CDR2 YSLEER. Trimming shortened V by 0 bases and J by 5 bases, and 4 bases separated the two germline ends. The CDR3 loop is CASSQDNTEAFF. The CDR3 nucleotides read TGCGCCAGCAGCCAAGATAATACTGAAGCTTTCTTT.

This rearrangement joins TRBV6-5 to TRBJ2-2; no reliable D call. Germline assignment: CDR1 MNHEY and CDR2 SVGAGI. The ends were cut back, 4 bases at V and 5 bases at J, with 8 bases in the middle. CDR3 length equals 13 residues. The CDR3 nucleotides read TGTGCCAGCAGTTTCCCCGCGACCGGGGAGCTGTTTTTT. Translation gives CASSFPATGELFF.